The source of this TCR beta chain is a study of blood T cells in healthy people across ages. Sample-barcoded 5' priming and a J-beta primer mix drove a second PCR of 7 to 11 cycles. TCRdb passed the 5' RACE reads through MiXCR, listing each CDR3 protein once. This table holds roughly 1.6 million distinct CDR3 sequences, roughly 30% found once. Germline trimming cut 2 bases from V and 5 bases from J; bases unmatched to any gene: 11. CDR3 length: 18 residues. CDR1 and CDR2 (germline): KGHSH, LQKENI. Source material: blood. The rearrangement joins TRBV18 to TRBJ2-3; TRBD2 matches 12 bases. This receptor was obtained from a woman in her thirties in good health. This chain's CDR3 is CASSPGLAGGPGRDTQYF. The DNA for the CDR3 is TGTGCCAGCTCACCAGGTCTAGCGGGAGGGCCGGGACGAGATACGCAGTATTTT.